These 25 T cell receptor beta chains originate from one sample sequenced in a study of early T cells in non-severe SARS-CoV-2 infection. One entry per CDR3 protein results from TCRdb running MiXCR on the 5' RACE reads. The sample has more than 15,000 distinct CDR3 sequences, 5% to 6% seen once; the top ten hold about 6.8%. The source material was whole blood, sampled at baseline. All receptors come from an adult who was a healthcare worker with PCR-confirmed SARS-CoV-2 infection or an uninfected control (not recorded which).

This clonotype showed up many times. This CDR3 is CASTPLGTGGMNTEAFF. The CDR3 region has the DNA TGTGCCAGCACCCCCCTAGGGACAGGGGGAATGAACACTGAAGCTTTCTTT. The chain uses TRBV6-5 and TRBJ1-1, with 11 bases that match TRBD1. Germline V gives CDR1 MNHEY, CDR2 SVGAGI. V was pared by 7 bases and J by 0 bases, with 10 bases of the junction left unmatched. CDR3 length equals 17 residues.

This clonotype was recorded many times. The chain employs TRBV7-2 and TRBJ2-5; tentatively, D is TRBD1 (7 bases). Between the trimmed V and J ends, which lost 7 bases and 4 bases, there was a span of 16 bases. From germline, CDR1 is SGHTA and CDR2 FQGNSA. The CDR3 sequence is 14 residues long. The CDR3 region is CASKEGAAGETQYF. The CDR3 DNA sequence: TGTGCCAGCAAGGAGGGGGCGGCAGGAGAGACCCAGTACTTC.

This clonotype has a count of ten or more. The chain is built from TRBV5-4 and TRBJ1-1; weak D call: TRBD1 (6 bases). Trimming took off 4 bases at V and 1 base at J, with 11 bases between the two ends. The germline CDR1 and CDR2 sequences are SGHNT and YYREEE (reference sequence). This CDR3 region has 14 residues. CDR3 amino acids: CASSGSGANTEAFF. The CDR3 DNA is TGTGCCAGCAGCGGATCAGGGGCGAACACTGAAGCTTTCTTT.

This clonotype was detected ten times or more. One junction end disagrees with the germline gene, perhaps due to a read error. The rearrangement joins TRBV12-3 or TRBV12-4 to TRBJ2-3, with 8 bases identical to TRBD2. CDR3 length: 15 amino acids. The CDR3 bases are TGTGCCAGCAGTCTAGCGGGCATAAGCACAGATACGCAGTATTTT. Amino acid sequence: CASSLAGISTDTQYF.

In its sample, this clonotype was seen many times. The chain employs TRBV5-4 and TRBJ1-5, with 9 bases that match TRBD1. From germline, CDR1 is SGHNT and CDR2 YYREEE (reference sequence). The CDR3 length is 16 residues. J was trimmed by 5 bases and V by 3 bases; bases with no gene match: 9. CDR3 nucleotide sequence: TGTGCCAGCAGCTCGGGAGGGGGACAGGGTGATCAGCCCCAGCATTTT. Protein: CASSSGGGQGDQPQHF.

This clonotype is termed medium-sized. In nucleotides, the CDR3 is TGTGCCAGTAAGGACGGCGACAAAAACATTCAGTACTTC. It yields the protein CASKDGDKNIQYF. The genes are TRBV19 and TRBJ2-4; no clear D. The V gene lost 7 bases and the J gene lost 3 bases, with 10 bases spanning the gap. CDR3 length: 13 amino acids. Germline V gene lookup returns CDR1 LNHDA and CDR2 SQIVND (reference sequence).

About this clonotype: The junction departs from the called germline gene at one end, perhaps through a read error. The chain is built from TRBV29-1 and TRBJ2-7; D gene unclear. The CDR3 runs 16 residues. The germline V gene has CDR1 SQVTM and CDR2 ANQGSEA. As DNA, the CDR3 is TGCAGCGTTGTTTTTTTTTCGGGTGCGAGCTCCTACGAGCCGTACTTC. Its protein is CSVVFFSGASSYEPYF.

By its share, this clonotype is medium-sized (0.01 to 0.1%). CDR3 nucleotide sequence: TGTGCCAGCAGCCTGAGGGGACTAGCTTCTCCCGAGCAGTACTTC. Its protein product is CASSLRGLASPEQYF. This rearrangement joins TRBV6-5 to TRBJ2-7, with 9 nucleotides matching TRBD2. There are 15 residues in the CDR3. The trim removed 6 bases at V and 6 bases at J, leaving 12 bases unmatched. Germline loops: CDR1 MNHEY, CDR2 SVGAGI.

This clonotype was found many times. J is TRBJ2-7 and V is TRBV5-1; D possibly corresponds to TRBD1 (6 bases). CDR3 size: 14 residues. Trimming shortened V by 0 bases and J by 3 bases, and 10 bases separated the two germline ends. Germline V gene data show CDR1 as SGHRS and CDR2 as YFSETQ. CDR3 sequence reads: CASSLEQGFYEQYF. As DNA, the CDR3 is TGCGCCAGCAGCTTGGAACAGGGTTTCTACGAGCAGTACTTC.

This clonotype was recorded many times. The chain is built from TRBV5-1 and TRBJ1-4; D gene unclear. Trimming shortened V by 4 bases and J by 4 bases, and 11 bases separated the two germline ends. The CDR3 consists of 14 residues. Germline V gives CDR1 SGHRS, CDR2 YFSETQ. CDR3 sequence reads: CASSRGTGNEKLFF. The CDR3 bases are TGCGCCAGCAGCCGGGGTACGGGTAATGAAAAACTGTTTTTT.

Relative to its sample, this clonotype is medium-sized. CDR3 amino acids: CASSLAAGQYEQYF. The CDR3 DNA is TGTGCCAGCAGCTTAGCGGCGGGCCAATACGAGCAGTACTTC. The genes are TRBV7-2 and TRBJ2-7, with D perhaps TRBD2 (5 bases). Germline values: CDR1 SGHTA, CDR2 FQGNSA. Trimming stripped 0 bases from V and 4 bases from J, with 10 bases between. CDR3 length: 14 amino acids.

This clonotype was counted at least ten times. The J gene is TRBJ1-6, the V gene TRBV7-8, with 7 bases fitting TRBD1. Germline CDR1 is SGHVS and CDR2 is FQNEAQ. V lost 5 bases, J lost 8 bases, and 6 bases stayed unmatched. The CDR3 is made up of 14 amino acids. CDR3 protein: CASSPGQADSPLHF. For the CDR3, the DNA is TGTGCCAGCAGCCCAGGACAGGCCGATTCACCCCTCCACTTT.

This clonotype was seen ten or more times. The CDR3 DNA reads TGTGCCACCAGCAGAGATAGGACAGGGTTCGCCGAGCAGTACTTC. Translation gives CATSRDRTGFAEQYF. V and J are TRBV15 and TRBJ2-7; 8 bases match TRBD1. Germline CDR1 is LNHNV and CDR2 is YYDKDF (reference sequence). The CDR3 is 15 amino acids. V dropped 0 bases and J dropped 6; count of bases not matched to a gene: 7.

This clonotype showed up just once. The chain recombines TRBV29-1 with TRBJ1-1, with TRBD1 as a possible D gene (6 bases). The CDR3 has 13 amino acids. The germline V gene encodes CDR1 SQVTM and CDR2 ANQGSEA. V was shortened by 1 base and J by 8 bases, with 14 bases between the two germline ends. The CDR3 region has the DNA TGCAGCGTTGAAGGAGGCGCGGGGGCCGAAGCTTTCTTT. Protein sequence: CSVEGGAGAEAFF.

In its sample, this clonotype was seen many times. This chain uses TRBV6-1 with TRBJ2-5; the match to TRBD2 covers 14 bases. Per the germline V gene, CDR1 is MNHNS and CDR2 is SASEGT. This CDR3 is 15 amino acids long. V dropped 6 bases and J dropped 2; count of bases not matched to a gene: 2. CDR3 DNA sequence: TGTGCCAGCAGCAGACTAGCGGGGGGGCAAGAGACCCAGTACTTC. This gives the protein CASSRLAGGQETQYF.

This clonotype was seen repeatedly, ten times or more. The chain couples TRBV20-1 to TRBJ2-5, with 8 bases fitting TRBD2. Germline V gene lookup returns CDR1 DFQATT and CDR2 SNEGSKA (reference sequence). The trim removed 3 bases at V and 5 bases at J, leaving 23 bases unmatched. There are 19 residues in the CDR3. CDR3 nucleotides: TGCAGTGCTAGGGTTGCCGGGACTAGAAGTCGTCAGTCGTCGGAGACCCAGTACTTC. Translation gives CSARVAGTRSRQSSETQYF.

The table lists this clonotype with many counts. The CDR3 DNA is TGCGCCAGCAGCCTCGACGGCGGATCTAGCACAGATACGCAGTATTTT. It translates to CASSLDGGSSTDTQYF. This rearrangement joins TRBV4-3 to TRBJ2-3; D is undetermined. V lost 4 bases, J lost 0 bases, and 14 bases lay in between. CDR1 is LGHNA and CDR2 is YSLEER in the germline V gene. The CDR3 is 16 residues long.

This clonotype has just a few counts. A read error may be the cause here, since a much bigger clone is one base away. The J gene is TRBJ2-1, the V gene TRBV6-4, with a possible D match to TRBD1 (5 bases). The CDR3 has 15 residues. Germline values: CDR1 MRHNA, CDR2 SNTAGT. V lost 0 bases to trimming and J lost 0 bases, with 6 bases between them. The CDR3 DNA reads TGTGCCAGCAGTGACTCAGGGGCCTCCTACAATGAGCAGTTCTTC. It encodes CASSDSGASYNEQFF.

This clonotype rates as medium-sized. J is TRBJ2-7 and V is TRBV29-1; D not certain. The V gene lost 2 bases and the J gene lost 2 bases, with 13 bases spanning the gap. CDR1 and CDR2 (germline): SQVTM, ANQGSEA. The CDR3 loop spans 14 amino acids. The CDR3 coding sequence is TGCAGCGTTGAATCCCCGGGCAAGACCTACGAGCAGTACTTC. This gives the protein CSVESPGKTYEQYF.

In this sample, this clonotype turned up many times. V is TRBV29-1 and J is TRBJ1-5, with 8 bases identical to TRBD1. V shed 4 bases and J 4 bases; nucleotides not matched to a gene: 3. There are 13 residues in the CDR3. Per germline, CDR1 SQVTM and CDR2 ANQGSEA. CDR3 amino acids: CSVADRANQPQHF. The CDR3 region has the DNA TGCAGCGTTGCGGACAGGGCGAATCAGCCCCAGCATTTT.

This clonotype has a count of ten or more. The rearrangement links TRBV21-1 to TRBJ2-5; the tabulated D call, TRBD2, remains unverified against the DNA. TRBV21-1 is a listed pseudogene. This CDR3 spans 15 amino acids. The CDR3, as DNA: TGTGCCAGCAGCAAAGCGCTCAGGGCCGGGGAGACCCAGTACTTC. It specifies CASSKALRAGETQYF.

This clonotype was counted at least ten times. V usage is TRBV5-5 and J usage is TRBJ1-5; D unresolved. V gave up 4 bases and J gave up 5 bases, with 10 bases separating them. The germline gives CDR1 SGHKS, CDR2 YYEKEE (reference sequence). The CDR3 runs to 13 residues. CDR3 sequence (DNA): TGTGCCAGCAGCCCCACTACCGATCAGCCCCAGCATTTT. Translated, it gives CASSPTTDQPQHF.

This clonotype was found a few times. This chain joins TRBV11-2 and TRBJ1-2; perhaps TRBD1 as D (6 bases). In germline, CDR1 is SGHAT, CDR2 FQNNGV. Trimming took 6 bases from V and 7 from J, leaving 18 bases between them. This CDR3 spans 14 amino acids. The CDR3 reads CASSYTNTGFGYTF. As DNA, the CDR3 is TGTGCCAGCAGTTACACAAACACAGGGTTTGGCTACACCTTC.

This clonotype has at least ten counts. The gene calls are TRBV7-3 and TRBJ2-1; D may match TRBD1 or TRBD2 (5 bases each). Trimming cost V 4 bases and J 0 bases, with 13 bases left between them. Germline values: CDR1 SGHTA, CDR2 FQGTGA. CDR3 length equals 16 residues. The CDR3 DNA is TGTGCCAGCAGCTCGCGGAGGACAAGCTCCTACAATGAGCAGTTCTTC. This sequence encodes CASSSRRTSSYNEQFF.

This clonotype was detected many times. The chain joins TRBV5-6 to TRBJ2-5, with D hard to call. Germline V gene lookup returns CDR1 SGHDT and CDR2 YYEEEE. Trimming pared 0 bases from V and 0 bases from J, leaving 9 bases between. This CDR3 region has 15 residues. The CDR3 here is CASSLAADYQETQYF. CDR3 sequence (DNA): TGTGCCAGCAGCTTGGCGGCAGATTACCAAGAGACCCAGTACTTC.